What follows describes a single TCR beta chain. Using immunoSEQ multiplex PCR, the repertoire was profiled, and TCRdb retains in-frame clones only, with some absent. This repertoire shows 150,000 to 200,000 clones, about 88% found once; its top ten account for about 26%. This record belongs to a study of blood T cell repertoires in COVID-19. Study in general: Recovered Cohort 3 donors showed two negative PCRs, clearance, or symptom resolution. Nucleic acid was either cDNA or gDNA, and it came from T cells, B-cell-depleted T cells, or PBMCs.

This TCR was recovered from a woman between 40 and 50 years old in a cohort exposed to, infected with or recovered from COVID-19 (not recorded which). The specimen was PBMCs or T cells enriched from blood (not recorded which).

CDR3 region: CASRPGNGGEKLFF. CDR3 nucleotides: TGCGCCAGCAGGCCCGGGAATGGAGGTGAAAAACTGTTTTTT. V is TRBV5-1 and J is TRBJ1-4; D is unresolved. The CDR3 is 14 amino acids. V was trimmed by 5 bases and J by 7 bases, leaving 15 bases between them. Germline loops: CDR1 SGHRS, CDR2 YFSETQ.